One sample yielded the 26 T cell receptor beta chains listed below, sequenced in a study of early T cells in non-severe SARS-CoV-2 infection. TCRdb independently ran MiXCR on the 5' RACE reads; one entry per CDR3 protein. The sample contains tens of thousands of distinct CDR3 sequences, 11% of which appear only once. The sequencing sample was made of whole blood. The receptors were sampled from an adult who was a healthcare worker with PCR-confirmed SARS-CoV-2 infection or an uninfected control (not recorded which).

The chain recombines TRBV5-1 with TRBJ2-1; D uncertain. The CDR3 has 15 residues. Trimming removed 0 bases from V and 0 bases from J, with 7 bases in between. Germline CDR1 is SGHRS and CDR2 is YFSETQ. As DNA, the CDR3 is TGCGCCAGCAGCTTGGACCTGGGCTCCTACAATGAGCAGTTCTTC. It yields the protein CASSLDLGSYNEQFF.

This clonotype was found many times. V and J are TRBV12-3 or TRBV12-4 and TRBJ1-1; D might be TRBD1 (5 bases). Trimming removed 1 base at V and 0 bases at J, with 9 bases between. This CDR3 is 15 amino acids long. CDR3 coding DNA: TGTGCCAGCAGTTTAGGTTGGGGACTGAACACTGAAGCTTTCTTT. Translation gives CASSLGWGLNTEAFF.

The chain carries TRBV29-1 and TRBJ2-3; D call uncertain. V was shortened by 7 bases and J by 6 bases, with 2 bases between the two germline ends. The V gene's germline CDR1 is SQVTM and CDR2 ANQGSEA. The CDR3 has 8 residues. CDR3 DNA: TGCAGCGGGGATACGCAGTATTTT. This codes for CSGDTQYF.

This clonotype has more than one count but fewer than ten. This chain links TRBV19 with TRBJ1-5; tentatively, D is TRBD1 (6 bases). Trimming left V 0 bases short and J 6 bases short, with 21 bases between. Germline V gene sequence: CDR1 LNHDA, CDR2 SQIVND (reference sequence). This CDR3 spans 18 amino acids. The DNA of the CDR3 is TGTGCCAGTAGTATAGATTTGGTGGCGGGGGCCTCGGGTCAGCCCCAGCATTTT. Encoded protein: CASSIDLVAGASGQPQHF.

This chain joins TRBV7-2 and TRBJ1-1; D perhaps matches TRBD1 (5 bases). The CDR3 runs to 14 residues. Germline-derived CDR1 and CDR2 are SGHTA and FQGNSA. V was cut by 1 base and J by 10 bases, with 16 bases left in between. CDR3 protein: CASSLVGTGVRAFF. CDR3 DNA: TGTGCCAGCAGCTTAGTGGGGACGGGAGTACGAGCTTTCTTT.

This clonotype was recorded at least ten times. This rearrangement joins TRBV29-1 to TRBJ1-1; D gene ambiguous. Germline V gene lookup returns CDR1 SQVTM and CDR2 ANQGSEA. V shed 5 bases and J shed 0 bases, with 7 bases lying between them. The CDR3 has 12 residues. Written as DNA, the CDR3 is TGCAGCGTTCGGTCGATGAACACTGAAGCTTTCTTT. Translation: CSVRSMNTEAFF.

This clonotype was recorded a few times. V gene TRBV2 combines with J gene TRBJ2-3; D gene uncertain. Germline-derived CDR1 and CDR2 are SNHLY and FYNNEI. Trimming shortened V by 6 bases and J by 1 base, and 8 bases separated the two germline ends. The CDR3 is made up of 13 amino acids. The CDR3 DNA follows: TGTGCCAGCAGCCCATCTCGCACAGATACGCAGTATTTT. Translated, it gives CASSPSRTDTQYF.

This clonotype was seen ten or more times. The chain employs TRBV4-2 and TRBJ1-3; possibly TRBD1 for D (5 bases). V was trimmed by 6 bases and J by 0 bases, leaving 15 bases between them. This CDR3 contains 16 residues. Germline V gene data show CDR1 as LGHNA and CDR2 as YNFKEQ. CDR3 in DNA: TGTGCCAGCAGAGGAGGAGGGGCCCCCTCTGGAAACACCATATATTTT. It codes for CASRGGGAPSGNTIYF.

This clonotype came up a few times. This chain joins TRBV6-1 and TRBJ2-2, with TRBD2 matching over 7 bases. V lost 4 bases to trimming and J lost 0 bases; unmatched junction nucleotides: 8. The CDR3 contains 17 residues. The germline V gene encodes CDR1 MNHNS and CDR2 SASEGT. DNA for the CDR3: TGTGCCAGCAGTGCCCGGGGACTACAGTCGAACACCGGGGAGCTGTTTTTT. This gives the protein CASSARGLQSNTGELFF.

There are a few counts of this clonotype. The chain carries TRBV9 and TRBJ2-2; no firm D call. The germline gives CDR1 SGDLS, CDR2 YYNGEE. V lost 6 bases and J lost 0, with 9 bases in between. The CDR3 runs to 14 residues. CDR3 DNA: TGTGCCAGCAATACAGCTGCGAACACCGGGGAGCTGTTTTTT. It translates to CASNTAANTGELFF.

As regards this clonotype: Mismatch with germline at one junction end may stem from a read error. V and J are TRBV18 and TRBJ1-1, with D perhaps matching TRBD1 (5 bases). Germline V gives CDR1 KGHSH, CDR2 LQKENI. The CDR3 contains 17 residues. In DNA, the CDR3 is TGTACCAGCTCACCTAACGCCCCCGGGGGGTCGAACACTGAAGCTTTCTTT. It codes for CTSSPNAPGGSNTEAFF.

This clonotype was seen only a few times. V usage is TRBV7-2 and J usage is TRBJ1-3; no definite D call. This CDR3 is built from 14 residues. V shed 2 bases and J shed 2 bases, with 7 bases lying between them. The germline V gene has CDR1 SGHTA and CDR2 FQGNSA. CDR3 amino acids: CASSLPGAGNTIYF. The CDR3 bases are TGTGCCAGCAGCTTACCAGGAGCTGGAAACACCATATATTTT.

The rearrangement links TRBV20-1 to TRBJ2-1, with TRBD2 identical over 13 bases. Losses at the gene ends were 8 bases for V and 5 bases for J; bases not matched to a gene: 3. This CDR3 is 13 amino acids long. Germline V gene sequence: CDR1 DFQATT, CDR2 SNEGSKA (reference sequence). CDR3 coding DNA: TGCAGTCCAGGACTAGCGGGGGACAATGAGCAGTTCTTC. This gives the protein CSPGLAGDNEQFF.

This clonotype appeared a few times. The V call is TRBV12-3 or TRBV12-4, the J call TRBJ2-7, with 11 positions matching TRBD2. V lost 6 bases to trimming and J lost 1 base; unmatched junction nucleotides: 5. CDR3 size: 15 residues. DNA for the CDR3: TGTGCCAGCAGCCCCCGACTAGCGGGATCCTACGAGCAGTACTTC. This translates into CASSPRLAGSYEQYF.

This clonotype has more than one count but fewer than ten. The V and J genes are TRBV20-1 and TRBJ2-7, with 8 bases identical to TRBD1. The CDR3 spans 13 residues. Germline CDR1 is DFQATT and CDR2 is SNEGSKA (reference sequence). The V and J ends lost 4 bases and 5 bases, in that order; junction bases with no gene match: 7. CDR3 in DNA: TGCAGTGCTAACCGGGACAGGAGGGACGAGCAGTACTTC. Translating gives CSANRDRRDEQYF.

The sample holds many counts of this clonotype. This sequence joins TRBV4-1 and TRBJ1-6, with 7 positions matching TRBD1. The CDR3 loop spans 15 amino acids. The germline V gene has CDR1 MGHRA and CDR2 YSYEKL. V lost 3 bases, J lost 6 bases, and 5 bases stayed unmatched. CDR3 sequence (DNA): TGCGCCAGCAGCCAGGACAGGTCTGGTAATTCACCCCTCCACTTT. As protein: CASSQDRSGNSPLHF.

This clonotype was recorded at least ten times. This chain joins TRBV30 and TRBJ2-7; D perhaps matches TRBD1 (5 bases). Germline V gene sequence: CDR1 GTSNPN, CDR2 SVGIG (reference sequence). V was pared by 0 bases and J by 0 bases, with 9 bases between. The CDR3 consists of 14 residues. The CDR3 region has the DNA TGTGCCTGGAGTGTGGCAGGGTACTCCTACGAGCAGTACTTC. Amino acids: CAWSVAGYSYEQYF.

This clonotype was found many times. The chain recombines TRBV10-3 with TRBJ2-1; 11 nucleotides align to TRBD2. Germline V gene lookup returns CDR1 ENHRY and CDR2 SYGVKD. With V trimmed by 9 bases and J by 4 bases, 5 bases remained unmatched. This CDR3 has 14 residues. CDR3: CAISGGGSYNEQFF. The CDR3 DNA reads as TGTGCCATTAGCGGGGGGGGCTCGTACAATGAGCAGTTCTTC.

This clonotype was seen more than once but under ten times. The V gene is TRBV5-1, the J gene TRBJ1-4; no definite D call. The CDR3 extends over 16 amino acids. The V gene's germline CDR1 is SGHRS and CDR2 YFSETQ. V was trimmed by 5 bases and J by 4 bases, leaving 18 bases between them. The CDR3 DNA follows: TGCGCCAGCAGTCAAGGACCGTCTCCCAATAATGAAAAACTGTTTTTT. Protein: CASSQGPSPNNEKLFF.

Details on this clonotype: A clone one base away is much larger, so this may be a read error. This chain links TRBV13 with TRBJ2-2, with TRBD1 matching 8 bases. The CDR3 is 16 residues long. Germline CDR1 reads PRHDT; CDR2 reads FYEKMQ (reference sequence). The V gene end was trimmed by 8 bases and the J gene end by 2 bases; junction bases not matched to a gene: 10. The CDR3, as DNA: TGTGCCAGCGGAAAGGAGACAGGGGTAAACACCGGGGAGCTGTTTTTT. It is translated as CASGKETGVNTGELFF.

This clonotype has a count of ten or more. This sequence joins TRBV6-5 and TRBJ2-2, with D possibly TRBD1 on 5 matching bases. V shed 6 bases and J shed 5 bases, with 16 bases lying between them. The CDR3 is 15 amino acids. The V gene's germline CDR1 is MNHEY and CDR2 SVGAGI. CDR3 DNA: TGTGCCAGCAGCGGTTGGCAGGGTGGAACCGGGGAGCTGTTTTTT. It specifies CASSGWQGGTGELFF.

The genes are TRBV7-8 and TRBJ1-4, with D possibly matching TRBD1 (6 bases). Trimming took 8 bases from V and 8 from J, leaving 21 bases between them. The germline CDR1 and CDR2 sequences are SGHVS and FQNEAQ. This CDR3 is 15 amino acids long. For the CDR3, the DNA is TGTGCCAGCGCAAGAGGTTGGGGGGCAGGGGAAAAACTGTTTTTT. The encoded protein is CASARGWGAGEKLFF.

This clonotype appeared a few times. The chain is built from TRBV28 and TRBJ2-3; the D is unclear. The germline V gene encodes CDR1 MDHEN and CDR2 SYDVKM. This CDR3 has 11 amino acids. V lost 5 bases and J lost 6, with 6 bases in between. The CDR3 loop reads CASSAFDTQYF. The DNA for the CDR3 is TGTGCCAGCAGTGCCTTCGATACGCAGTATTTT.

This clonotype was counted ten times or more. The V call is TRBV27, the J call TRBJ2-3; possible D gene TRBD2, 5 bases. This CDR3 contains 15 residues. V lost 3 bases to trimming and J lost 2 bases, with 12 bases between them. Germline V lookup: CDR1 MNHEY, CDR2 SMNVEV (reference sequence). The CDR3 sequence: CASSFDYSFTDTQYF. CDR3 in DNA: TGTGCCAGCAGTTTCGACTACTCCTTCACAGATACGCAGTATTTT.

This clonotype was found many times. The chain recombines TRBV7-6 with TRBJ2-5; D is possibly TRBD2 (6 bases). The CDR3 covers 16 residues. The germline V gene has CDR1 SGHVS and CDR2 FNYEAQ. Trimming removed 0 bases from V and 10 bases from J, with 21 bases in between. DNA for the CDR3: TGTGCCAGCAGCTTAGCCGTTACTAGCCTCGCTGGGATCCAGTACTTC. Amino acids: CASSLAVTSLAGIQYF.

The rearrangement joins TRBV4-3 to TRBJ2-4, with TRBD1 as a possible D gene (6 bases). The CDR3 runs to 13 residues. Germline V lookup: CDR1 LGHNA, CDR2 YSLEER. The germline V and J ends were trimmed by 3 bases and 7 bases, with 10 bases remaining between them. The CDR3 loop is CASSQLQGNIQYF. In DNA form, the CDR3 reads TGCGCCAGCAGCCAGCTACAGGGTAACATTCAGTACTTC.